This TCR beta chain is from a study of CD8+ T cells in alopecia areata. Treatment of the sample: oral pan-JAK inhibitor, 5-10 mg twice daily. cDNA serving as the sequencing template came from extracted, reverse transcribed RNA. Here immunoSEQ multiplex PCR was the method, and the copy in TCRdb shows in-frame clones only, minus some. The table lists 150,000 to 200,000 clones, about three fifths of them singletons. The CDR3 extends over 11 amino acids. V lost 6 bases and J 4 bases, leaving 6 bases between the germline ends. CDR1 is MNHNS, CDR2 SASEGT, per germline. Study-level points and caveats: Among the 100 top clones, expanded CD8+ clones, like scalp clonality, were significantly decreased by tofacitinib. Mouse data revealed clearer TCR sharing than patient data did, a gap possibly tied to HLA.

In regard to this clone: The antigen remains undetermined.

The sequence came from a human donor with alopecia areata. The chain employs TRBV6-1 and TRBJ1-1, with D perhaps TRBD1 (6 bases). The sample consisted of CD4+ T cells sorted from blood, taken at week 4, from a patient treated with tofacitinib. The CDR3 loop is CASRQGTEAFF. In DNA, the CDR3 is TGTGCCAGCAGACAGGGCACTGAAGCTTTCTTT.